This T cell receptor beta chain was sequenced during a study of shared clonotypes between healthy human individuals. Germline V gene data show CDR1 as SQVTM and CDR2 as ANQGSEA. The CDR3 spans 12 residues. This clone came up a few times. The target antigen is unknown. This CDR3 is also generated by other DNA sequences in the sample. Original methodology: Filtering differed since immunoSEQ provided only junctions, with no quality scores. The repertoire was sequenced with immunoSEQ multiplex PCR; TCRdb's copy has only in-frame clones and lacks some. V, J and clone size are those of that table, while D and trimming were read from the DNA. Of 2,500,000 or so clones in the sample, over 85% were seen once. General observations from the study: Across subsets, estimated richness was generally greater for naive than for memory populations.

The sequence was obtained from a man between 18 and 35 years old in good health. Some clones in this sample may be carry-over from other donors' samples. The gene calls are TRBV29-1 and TRBJ1-5, with D tentatively TRBD1 (5 bases). The sequenced sample was naive CD4+ T cells from PBMCs. As to subset: CD45RA+ positively selected. The CDR3 loop is CSGGDSNQPQHF. In DNA, the CDR3 is TGCAGTGGGGGGGATAGCAATCAGCCCCAGCATTTT.